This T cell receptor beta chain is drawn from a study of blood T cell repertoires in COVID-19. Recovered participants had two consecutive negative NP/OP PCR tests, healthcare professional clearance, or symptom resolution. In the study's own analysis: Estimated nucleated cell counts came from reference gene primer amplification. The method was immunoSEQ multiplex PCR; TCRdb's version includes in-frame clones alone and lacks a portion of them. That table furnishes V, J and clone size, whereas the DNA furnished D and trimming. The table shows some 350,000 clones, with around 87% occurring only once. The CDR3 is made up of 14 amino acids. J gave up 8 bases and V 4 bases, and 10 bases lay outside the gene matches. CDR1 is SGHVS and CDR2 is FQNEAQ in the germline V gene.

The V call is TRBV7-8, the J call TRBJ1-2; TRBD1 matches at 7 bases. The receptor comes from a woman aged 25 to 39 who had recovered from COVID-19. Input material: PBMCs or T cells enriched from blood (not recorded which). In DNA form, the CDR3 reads TGTGCCAGCAGCTGGGACAGCAAATCGGACGGCTACACCTTC. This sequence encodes CASSWDSKSDGYTF.